The 15 T cell receptor beta chains listed next were all sequenced from one sample in a study of memory CD4+ T cells and cytomegalovirus serostatus (dated by TCRdb to between 2018 and 2021). Libraries were made using the immunoSEQ multiplex PCR assay. TCRdb re-hosts the immuneACCESS table, in-frame sequences only. Its copies lack some clones; in the studies checked, an unresolved V gene accounts for under half of them, and the cause for the rest is not known. A total of fewer than 35,000 clones appear in this sample, over 70% of them only once. 0.68% of the sample is held by the ten biggest clonotypes. A FACSAria II was used to sort memory CD4+ T cells, defined as single viable CD3+CD4+CD8-CD45RO+ cells. The source material was memory CD4+ T cells from blood. These receptors all stem from an adult in good health and CMV-seronegative.

This rearrangement joins TRBV6-1 to TRBJ1-1; D is unresolved. Germline-derived CDR1 and CDR2 are MNHNS and SASEGT. The CDR3 sequence is 15 residues long. The ends were cut back, 5 bases at V and 0 bases at J, with 13 bases in the middle. CDR3 sequence (DNA): TGTGCCAGCAGTCCCGGTTGGCAGGTGAACACTGAAGCTTTCTTT. Translation gives CASSPGWQVNTEAFF.

This rearrangement joins TRBV6-6 to TRBJ2-1, with D possibly matching TRBD2 (5 bases). The germline gives CDR1 MNHNY, CDR2 SVGAGI (reference sequence). V shed 5 bases and J shed 6 bases, with 17 bases lying between them. CDR3 length: 15 residues. Written as DNA, the CDR3 is TGTGCCAGCAGTCCCTTCGGGGTATCACGCAATGAGCAGTTCTTC. Translation: CASSPFGVSRNEQFF.

The chain employs TRBV28 and TRBJ1-6; D is unresolved. The CDR3 is 14 amino acids. Trimming pared 7 bases from V and 3 bases from J, leaving 10 bases between. Germline loops: CDR1 MDHEN, CDR2 SYDVKM. The CDR3 loop reads CASNLRIYNSPLHF. The DNA for the CDR3 is TGTGCCAGCAACCTCCGGATCTATAATTCACCCCTCCACTTT.

The chain links TRBV9 to TRBJ1-2; D remains ambiguous. This CDR3 comprises 14 residues. Trimming removed 0 bases from V and 4 bases from J, with 10 bases in between. Per the germline V gene, CDR1 is SGDLS and CDR2 is YYNGEE. The CDR3 sequence: CASSVEVGSYGYTF. The CDR3 bases are TGTGCCAGCAGCGTAGAGGTGGGCTCCTATGGCTACACCTTC.

This clone was observed a single time. This chain joins TRBV5-1 and TRBJ2-3; D is perhaps TRBD2 (7 bases). Trimming removed 4 bases at V and 3 bases at J, with 24 bases between. In germline, CDR1 is SGHRS, CDR2 YFSETQ. The length of the CDR3 is 18 residues. CDR3 DNA sequence: TGCGCCAGCAGCCGTAGTTTATCTGTCGCGGGGGCAACAGATACGCAGTATTTT. Protein sequence: CASSRSLSVAGATDTQYF.

For this clone: The junction and the germline gene differ at one end; a read error may be behind it. This chain uses TRBV5-5 with TRBJ1-6, with a possible D match to TRBD1 (6 bases). CDR1 is SGHKS, CDR2 YYEKEE, per germline (reference sequence). The CDR3 loop spans 19 amino acids. CDR3 in DNA: TGCGCCAGCAGCCTGGGGGGCTTCGGCCCAAGCTCCTATAATTCACCCCTCCACTTT. Translating it yields CASSLGGFGPSSYNSPLHF. Together with reference TRBV5-5 and TRBJ1-6, the CDR3 gives the full variable domain: DAGVTQSPTHLIKTRGQQVTLRCSPISGHKSVSWYQQVLGQGPQFIFQYYEKEERGRGNFPDRFSARQFPNYSSELNVNALLLGDSALYLCASSLGGFGPSSYNSPLHFGNGTRLTVT.

The rearrangement links TRBV4-3 to TRBJ2-1, with 7 bases lining up with TRBD1. There are 18 residues in the CDR3. Trimming at V came to 0 bases and at J to 4 bases, leaving 12 bases not matched to a gene. The germline CDR1 and CDR2 sequences are LGHNA and YSLEER. The CDR3 coding sequence is TGCGCCAGCAGCCAAGATCCCCCCGGACAGGCCGTATACAATGAGCAGTTCTTC. Its protein product is CASSQDPPGQAVYNEQFF.

In DNA form, the CDR3 reads TGCAGTGCAGCACCGGGGACCGAGCAGTACTTC. It yields the protein CSAAPGTEQYF. The chain recombines TRBV20-1 with TRBJ2-7; possibly TRBD1 or TRBD2 for D (5 bases each). CDR1 is DFQATT, CDR2 SNEGSKA, per germline (reference sequence). The CDR3 covers 11 residues. Trimming removed 6 bases at V and 6 bases at J, with 12 bases between.

The chain recombines TRBV5-1 with TRBJ2-7; 7 bases match TRBD1. V shed 1 base, J shed 5 bases, and the junction held 6 bases outside the gene matches. The CDR3 runs to 14 residues. Germline CDR1 and CDR2: SGHRS and YFSETQ. The CDR3 loop reads CASSLQGGINEQYF. The CDR3 DNA reads as TGCGCCAGCAGCTTGCAAGGGGGCATCAACGAGCAGTACTTC.

This chain uses TRBV4-2 with TRBJ1-1; 10 nucleotides agree with TRBD1. V was clipped by 1 base and J by 5 bases; unmatched bases: 7. The CDR3 contains 16 residues. Germline V lookup: CDR1 LGHNA, CDR2 YNFKEQ. The CDR3 DNA reads TGTGCCAGCAGCCAAGTCCCGGGACAGGGGAATACTGAAGCTTTCTTT. Amino acid sequence: CASSQVPGQGNTEAFF.

This chain joins TRBV27 and TRBJ2-1, with D possibly being TRBD1 (6 bases). V was cut by 6 bases and J by 5 bases, with 20 bases left in between. There are 16 residues in the CDR3. CDR1 MNHEY and CDR2 SMNVEV come from the germline V gene (reference sequence). CDR3 bases: TGTGCCAGCAGCCCCACAGGGAGCGCTCTGAACAATGAGCAGTTCTTC. This gives the protein CASSPTGSALNNEQFF.

The chain links TRBV5-1 to TRBJ1-2; 8 bases agree with TRBD1. This CDR3 has 15 amino acids. The V gene end was trimmed by 0 bases and the J gene end by 5 bases; junction bases not matched to a gene: 6. Per the germline V gene, CDR1 is SGHRS and CDR2 is YFSETQ. The chain's CDR3 is CASSLAQGAGYGYTF. The CDR3 bases are TGCGCCAGCAGCTTGGCCCAGGGGGCTGGGTATGGCTACACCTTC. Full variable domain (remainder filled in from reference TRBV5-1 and TRBJ1-2): KAGVTQTPRYLIKTRGQQVTLSCSPISGHRSVSWYQQTPGQGLQFLFEYFSETQRNKGNFPGRFSGRQFSNSRSEMNVSTLELGDSALYLCASSLAQGAGYGYTFGSGTRLTVV.

The sample holds a few counts of this clone. The chain links TRBV5-8 to TRBJ2-3, with D possibly being TRBD1 or TRBD2 (5 bases each). Trimming took off 4 bases at V and 6 bases at J, with 12 bases between the two ends. Germline values: CDR1 SGHTS, CDR2 YDEGEE. The CDR3 is 13 residues long. CDR3 residues: CASSPLGVDTQYF. CDR3 bases: TGTGCCAGCAGCCCCCTGGGGGTCGATACGCAGTATTTT. Drawing the rest from reference TRBV5-8 and TRBJ2-3, the complete variable domain is EAGVTQSPTHLIKTRGQQATLRCSPISGHTSVYWYQQALGLGLQFLLWYDEGEERNRGNFPPRFSGRQFPNYSSELNVNALELEDSALYLCASSPLGVDTQYFGPGTRLTVL.

The V and J genes are TRBV11-2 and TRBJ1-1; 9 nucleotides match TRBD1. Trimming took 1 base from V and 3 from J; bases not matched to a gene: 15. The CDR3 has 19 amino acids. Per germline, CDR1 SGHAT and CDR2 FQNNGV. In DNA, the CDR3 is TGTGCCAGCAGCTTAGTCCTCCCGGGACAGGGTTCCCGAGACACTGAAGCTTTCTTT. It translates to CASSLVLPGQGSRDTEAFF.

The rearrangement links TRBV5-4 to TRBJ1-2, with 10 nucleotides matching TRBD1. CDR1 is SGHNT, CDR2 YYREEE, per germline (reference sequence). After removal of 0 bases from V and 7 bases from J, the junction contained 6 bases not matched to a gene. The CDR3 is made up of 15 amino acids. CDR3 DNA sequence: TGTGCCAGCAGCTTGGCAGACAGGGGGCGGGGTGGCTACACCTTC. Protein: CASSLADRGRGGYTF.